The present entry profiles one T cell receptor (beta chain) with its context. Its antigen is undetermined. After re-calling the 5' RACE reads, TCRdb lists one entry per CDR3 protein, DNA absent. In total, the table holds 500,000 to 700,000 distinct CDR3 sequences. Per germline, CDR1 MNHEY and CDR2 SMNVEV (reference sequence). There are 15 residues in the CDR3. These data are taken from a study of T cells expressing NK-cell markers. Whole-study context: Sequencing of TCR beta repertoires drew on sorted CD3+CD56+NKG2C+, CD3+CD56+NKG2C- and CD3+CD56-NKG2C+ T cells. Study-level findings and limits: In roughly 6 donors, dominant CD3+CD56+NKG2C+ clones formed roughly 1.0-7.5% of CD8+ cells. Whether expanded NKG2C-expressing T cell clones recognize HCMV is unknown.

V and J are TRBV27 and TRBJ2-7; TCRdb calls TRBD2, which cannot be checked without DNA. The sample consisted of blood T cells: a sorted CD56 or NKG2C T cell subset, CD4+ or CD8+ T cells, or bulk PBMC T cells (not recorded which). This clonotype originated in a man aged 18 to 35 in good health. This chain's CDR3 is CASTPTSGRSYEQYF.